This TCR beta chain was captured in a study of blood T cell repertoires in COVID-19. Study details: Samples of COVID-19 (acute and convalescent) were obtained from the United States, Italy and Spain. T cells, B-cell-depleted T cells, or PBMCs provided the cDNA or gDNA that served as material.

As processed by the authors: Amplification of reference gene primers was used by the study to estimate nucleated cell counts. Produced via immunoSEQ multiplex PCR; TCRdb's table is partial and in-frame only. That table furnishes V, J and clone size, whereas the DNA furnished D and trimming. The sample has about 210,000 clones, about 78% seen once. Germline V gives CDR1 LGHDT, CDR2 YNNKEL (reference sequence). V was trimmed by 4 bases and J by 6 bases, leaving 8 bases between them. The CDR3 has 12 amino acids. V gene TRBV3-1 (or the pseudogene TRBV3-2) combines with J gene TRBJ2-3, with D unresolved. Sequenced material: peripheral blood. The source of this sequence is a woman in her 70s with acute or convalescent COVID-19. The CDR3, as DNA: TGTGCCAGCAGCCCCAGCGCGGATACGCAGTATTTT. Its protein is CASSPSADTQYF.